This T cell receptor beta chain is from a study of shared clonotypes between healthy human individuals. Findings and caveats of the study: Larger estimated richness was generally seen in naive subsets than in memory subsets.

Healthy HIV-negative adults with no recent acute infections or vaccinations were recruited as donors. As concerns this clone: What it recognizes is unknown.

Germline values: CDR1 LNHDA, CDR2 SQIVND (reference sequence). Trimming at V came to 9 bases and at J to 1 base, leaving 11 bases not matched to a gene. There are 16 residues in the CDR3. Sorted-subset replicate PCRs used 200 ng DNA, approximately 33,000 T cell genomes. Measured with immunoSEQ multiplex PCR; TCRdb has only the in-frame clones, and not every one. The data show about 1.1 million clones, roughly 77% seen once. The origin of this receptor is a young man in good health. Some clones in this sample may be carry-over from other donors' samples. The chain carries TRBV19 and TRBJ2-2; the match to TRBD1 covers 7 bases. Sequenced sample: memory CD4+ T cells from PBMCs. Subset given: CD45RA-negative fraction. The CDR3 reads CASFPRWTGNTGELFF. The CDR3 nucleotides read TGTGCCAGCTTCCCGCGGTGGACAGGGAACACCGGGGAGCTGTTTTTT.